This T cell receptor beta chain was documented in a study of early T cells in non-severe SARS-CoV-2 infection. Study in general: Sequenced bulk RNA came from whole blood that was unsorted, and chains were unpaired. Study-level results: VDJdb matching skewed toward anti-spike CD8 responses, missing private and CD4 specificities.

This clonotype has only a few counts. Its antigen is still unknown. TCRdb ran MiXCR on the 5' RACE reads and lists one entry per CDR3 protein. The table shows some 96,000 distinct CDR3 sequences, with approximately 11% occurring only once. From germline, CDR1 is KGHDR and CDR2 SFDVKD. Trimming stripped 7 bases from V and 7 bases from J, with 16 bases between. The CDR3 spans 13 residues. The clonotype was recovered from an adult who was a healthcare worker with PCR-confirmed SARS-CoV-2 infection or an uninfected control (not recorded which). V is TRBV24-1 and J is TRBJ2-7; D is possibly TRBD1 (6 bases). The material sequenced was whole blood, taken at baseline. The DNA for the CDR3 is TGTGCCACCAGCACAGGGCCGGGTGGGGAGCAGTACTTC. It yields the protein CATSTGPGGEQYF.